This entry lists 8 T cell receptor beta chains sequenced from one sample in a study of blood T cell repertoires in COVID-19. Generated by immunoSEQ multiplex PCR, the TCRdb table keeps only in-frame clones and is missing some. The sample lists roughly 450,000 clones, 90% occurring once. Sequencing was done on a sample of PBMCs or T cells enriched from blood (not recorded which). These receptors were obtained from a man younger than 35 who had recovered from COVID-19.

This chain links TRBV30 with TRBJ2-7; D gene ambiguous. This CDR3 is built from 12 residues. Trimming stripped 5 bases from V and 9 bases from J, with 17 bases between. The germline CDR1 and CDR2 sequences are GTSNPN and SVGIG (reference sequence). This chain's CDR3 is CAWEDVVSRQYF. The CDR3, as DNA: TGTGCCTGGGAAGATGTTGTTAGTCGGCAGTACTTC.

This clone occurred once. The J gene is TRBJ1-2, the V gene TRBV7-3; D not certain. From germline, CDR1 is SGHTA and CDR2 FQGTGA. V lost 6 bases and J 6 bases, leaving 8 bases between the germline ends. The CDR3 extends over 11 amino acids. For the CDR3, the DNA is TGTGCCAGCAGTTCCGGTAATGGCTACACCTTC. As protein: CASSSGNGYTF.

This clone was picked up one time. The rearrangement uses TRBV5-5 and TRBJ2-7, with D possibly being TRBD1 (6 bases). From germline, CDR1 is SGHKS and CDR2 YYEKEE (reference sequence). V was cut by 0 bases and J by 3 bases, with 13 bases left in between. The CDR3 loop spans 15 amino acids. The CDR3 DNA follows: TGTGCCAGCAGCTTGGTTTCTGGGACACACTACGAGCAGTACTTC. Protein sequence: CASSLVSGTHYEQYF.

This clone was picked up one time. This rearrangement joins TRBV4-1 to TRBJ1-1; no clear D. The CDR3 has 15 residues. The germline V gene has CDR1 MGHRA and CDR2 YSYEKL. V was shortened by 0 bases and J by 4 bases, with 12 bases between the two germline ends. This chain's CDR3 is CASSQEVGVATEAFF. The CDR3 DNA sequence: TGCGCCAGCAGCCAAGAGGTCGGGGTGGCCACTGAAGCTTTCTTT.

V and J are TRBV7-3 and TRBJ2-3, with TRBD2 matching over 15 bases. Unmatched junction bases numbered 17, after V lost 2 bases and J lost 2 bases. CDR1 is SGHTA, CDR2 FQGTGA, per germline. This CDR3 region has 22 residues. The CDR3 loop reads CASSLFSSWTSGRATFTDTQYF. Written as DNA, the CDR3 is TGTGCCAGCAGCTTATTTAGTTCATGGACTAGCGGGAGGGCCACCTTCACAGATACGCAGTATTTT.

The chain combines TRBV5-1 with TRBJ1-6; TRBD1 matches 7 bases. Germline CDR1 is SGHRS and CDR2 is YFSETQ. The CDR3 sequence is 13 residues long. The junction had 6 bases not matched to a gene; V was cut back by 7 bases and J by 8 bases. The CDR3 protein is CASGGQGDSPLHF. The DNA of the CDR3 is TGCGCCAGCGGAGGGCAGGGGGATTCACCCCTCCACTTT.

J is TRBJ1-2 and V is TRBV18; maybe TRBD1 (6 bases). The V end was cut by 2 bases, the J end by 4 bases, with 26 bases between. CDR3 length: 19 residues. The germline gives CDR1 KGHSH, CDR2 LQKENI. CDR3 bases: TGTGCCAGCTCACCAAAGTTCCGGCAGGGGCCAACCCAATCCTATGGCTACACCTTC. Its translation is CASSPKFRQGPTQSYGYTF.

V is TRBV6-5 and J is TRBJ2-7, with D perhaps TRBD1 (7 bases). The ends were cut back, 9 bases at V and 2 bases at J, with 14 bases in the middle. Looked up from germline, CDR1 is MNHEY and CDR2 is SVGAGI. The CDR3 loop spans 13 amino acids. The CDR3 reads CASYRGGTYEQYF. CDR3 nucleotide sequence: TGTGCCAGTTACAGGGGCGGGACCTACGAGCAGTACTTC.